This T cell receptor (beta chain) was profiled in a study of blood T cells in healthy people across ages. Worth noting for this clonotype: The antigen is not known.

Findings and caveats of the study: TCR beta diversity, measured per million T cells, fell in a roughly linear way with age.

Alongside a J-beta primer mix, a sample-barcoded 5' primer served in a second PCR lasting roughly 7 to 12 cycles. Template switching added a 12-random-nucleotide identifier to every cDNA molecule. Using its own MiXCR run on the 5' RACE reads, TCRdb lists one record per CDR3 protein. The sample includes 1.5 million to 2 million distinct CDR3 sequences, 34% of them seen just once. Source material: blood. The clonotype was recovered from a woman aged 25-40 years in good health.

The CDR3 sequence: CASSLASPGDYSNQPQHF. CDR3 nucleotide sequence: TGCGCCAGCAGCTTGGCCTCGCCAGGGGATTATAGCAATCAGCCCCAGCATTTT. This chain connects TRBV5-1 to TRBJ1-5; TRBD1 is a possible D gene (6 bases). The V and J ends lost 0 bases and 0 bases respectively, with 16 bases between them. The CDR3 runs 18 residues. Germline-derived CDR1 and CDR2 are SGHRS and YFSETQ.